This is a list of T cell receptor beta chains from one sample in a study of shared clonotypes between healthy human individuals. The method was immunoSEQ multiplex PCR; TCRdb's version includes in-frame clones alone and lacks a portion of them. This table holds about 590,000 clones, about 95% found once. The sample taken for sequencing was naive CD8+ T cells sorted from blood. Every receptor here comes from a woman younger than 45 in good health. Both conserved end residues are part of each CDR3. D genes are given only for firm matches. A clone size is listed for some rows: how often the clone was seen (once, few, many), or a class if it is expanded.

TRBJ2-3	.	.	TRBV5-6	TGTGCCAGCAACCTCCTAGGAGATACGCAGTATTTT	CASNLLGDTQYF
TRBJ2-5	.	once	TRBV4-1	TGCGCCAGCAGCCGGGGGGACGGATATCAAGAGACCCAGTACTTC	CASSRGDGYQETQYF
TRBJ2-2	TRBD1	.	TRBV7-9	TGTGCCAGCAGCCCAGGGGGCCGACAGGGTAGGGACACCGGGGAGCTGTTTTTT	CASSPGGRQGRDTGELFF
TRBJ2-1	TRBD2	.	TRBV27	TGTGCCAGCAGCTGGGGACTAGCGGGGCAGGGTGAGCAGTTCTTC	CASSWGLAGQGEQFF
TRBJ2-4	TRBD1	.	TRBV2	TGTGCCAGCGAGGACAGGGAGGAAAACATTCAGTACTTC	CASEDREENIQYF
TRBJ2-1	TRBD2	.	TRBV6-6	TGTGCCAGCAGTGGGGAACTAGCGGGAGGGGCCCATGAGCAGTTCTTC	CASSGELAGGAHEQFF
TRBJ2-3	TRBD2	.	TRBV7-8	TGTGCCAGCAGCTTAAGGACTAGCGGCACAGATACGCAGTATTTT	CASSLRTSGTDTQYF
TRBJ2-7	TRBD2	.	TRBV11-2	TGTGCCAGCAGCTTAGGAGCGGGAGTCAGTCCCTACGAGCAGTACTTC	CASSLGAGVSPYEQYF
TRBJ2-1	.	.	TRBV28	TGTGCCAGCAGTTTTGTCCACTACAATGAGCAGTTCTTC	CASSFVHYNEQFF
TRBJ2-1	TRBD1	once	TRBV18	TGTGCCAGCTCACCGACGGACAGGTACAATGAGCAGTTCTTC	CASSPTDRYNEQFF
TRBJ2-3	TRBD2	.	TRBV27	TGTGCCAGCGTATCGGGGACTAGCGGGAGCAAAGATACGCAGTATTTT	CASVSGTSGSKDTQYF
TRBJ1-1	.	.	TRBV2	TGTGCCAGCAGTGAAGCAGGGTTGAACACTGAAGCTTTCTTT	CASSEAGLNTEAFF
TRBJ2-7	.	.	TRBV6-5	TGTGCCAGCAGTTACATCGGGAGCTCCTACGAGCAGTACTTC	CASSYIGSSYEQYF
TRBJ2-3	TRBD2	.	TRBV27	TGTGCCAGCAGTTTATTAGGGACTAGGGCGCAGTATTTT	CASSLLGTRAQYF
TRBJ2-3	TRBD1	.	TRBV13	TGTGCCAGCAGCTTAACCAGGGGGCACCCAGATACGCAGTATTTT	CASSLTRGHPDTQYF
TRBJ2-3	.	.	TRBV19	TGTGCCAGTAGTATATTTTTGCGAGACACAGATACGCAGTATTTT	CASSIFLRDTDTQYF
TRBJ2-7	TRBD2	.	TRBV28	TGTGCCTGCGCGGGGGGCCCCTCCTACGAGCAGTACTTC	CACAGGPSYEQYF
TRBJ2-2	.	.	TRBV28	TGTGCCAGCAGGCCAACGGGGATCCTTGGTCCCGGGGAGCTGTTTTTT	CASRPTGILGPGELFF
TRBJ2-7	.	.	TRBV28	TGTGCCAGCAGTTTATTGTCCAACTACGAGCAGTACTTC	CASSLLSNYEQYF
TRBJ2-5	TRBD1	.	TRBV9	TGTGCCAGCAGCGTAGATGGACAGGGGATGGAGACCCAGTACTTC	CASSVDGQGMETQYF
TRBJ2-7	.	once	TRBV5-4	TGTGCCAGCAGCGCCTCGGGAGTTGTCTACGAGCAGTACTTC	CASSASGVVYEQYF
TRBJ2-5	.	.	TRBV28	TGTGCCAGCAGTTGGTCAAGTCTAAGGGAAGAGACCCAGTACTTC	CASSWSSLREETQYF
TRBJ2-7	.	.	TRBV5-5	TGTGCCAGCAGTTTCGCGAAAGGCCACCACGAGCAGTACTTC	CASSFAKGHHEQYF
TRBJ1-2	.	.	TRBV30	TGTGCCTGGAGTGTAGTAAACTATGGCTACACCTTC	CAWSVVNYGYTF
TRBJ1-2	.	.	TRBV11-2	TGTGCCAGCAGCTTAGCCGAAGACCCTTACTATGGCTACACCTTC	CASSLAEDPYYGYTF
TRBJ2-7	TRBD2	.	TRBV28	TGTGCCAGCAGTTTAGTGAGGGGAGCGGGGGGTACCTACGAGCAGTACTTC	CASSLVRGAGGTYEQYF
TRBJ2-1	.	.	TRBV10-3	TGTGCCATCAGTTACGGCCATGAGCAGTTCTTC	CAISYGHEQFF
TRBJ2-7	TRBD1	.	TRBV6-1	TGTGCCAGCAGTGAAGCGAGGACAGGGACCTACGAGCAGTACTTC	CASSEARTGTYEQYF
TRBJ2-5	.	.	TRBV4-1	TGCGCCAGCAGTCACTTAACCGGGAGAGAGACCCAGTACTTC	CASSHLTGRETQYF
TRBJ2-3	TRBD2	.	TRBV11-2	TGTGCCAGCAGCTTCGGCGGGAGTCTCACAGATACGCAGTATTTT	CASSFGGSLTDTQYF
TRBJ2-5	.	once	TRBV19	TGTGCCAGTAGTATAGATCTTGAGTCCACGGAGACCCAGTACTTC	CASSIDLESTETQYF
TRBJ2-3	TRBD2	.	TRBV4-1	TGCGCCAGCAGCCAACCCGGGACTAGTAGGGATACGCAGTATTTT	CASSQPGTSRDTQYF
TRBJ1-2	TRBD1	.	TRBV28	TGTGCCAGCAGTACCGACAGGGAGTTCGACACCTTC	CASSTDREFDTF
TRBJ2-1	.	.	TRBV9	TGTGCCAGCAGCGCCTCTCACGAGCAGTTCTTC	CASSASHEQFF
TRBJ2-5	.	.	TRBV28	TGTGCCAGCAGTTTTCCGCCGGCGCGGATTGAGTCGGAGACCCAGTACTTC	CASSFPPARIESETQYF
TRBJ2-2	TRBD2	.	TRBV2	TGTGCCAGCAAAAATCGAGCGGGACTCGACACCGGGGAGCTGTTTTTT	CASKNRAGLDTGELFF
TRBJ1-5	.	.	TRBV15	TGTGCCACCAGCAAAACCTCGAGAATCCCTCTCTCGAATCAGCCCCAGCATTTT	CATSKTSRIPLSNQPQHF
TRBJ2-1	TRBD2	.	TRBV27	TGTGCCAGCGGATTTATACTAGCGGGAGACAATGAGCAGTTCTTC	CASGFILAGDNEQFF
TRBJ1-3	.	.	TRBV2	TGTGCCTCATCAGGGCAGAACTCCGGAAACACCATATATTTT	CASSGQNSGNTIYF
TRBJ2-7	TRBD2	.	TRBV7-9	TGTGCCAGCAGCCCCCGGACTAGCGCCGATTACGAGCAGTACTTC	CASSPRTSADYEQYF
TRBJ2-5	TRBD1	.	TRBV27	TGTGCCAGCAGTTCCTGGACAGGCCAAGAGACCCAGTACTTC	CASSSWTGQETQYF
TRBJ2-2	TRBD2	.	TRBV5-6	TGTGCCAGCAGCTTCGCCTCTAGCGGGGAGAACACCGGGGAGCTGTTTTTT	CASSFASSGENTGELFF
TRBJ2-6	.	.	TRBV19	TGTGCCAGTACTACTACGAGGGGTCGTAACGTCCTGACTTTC	CASTTTRGRNVLTF
TRBJ1-4	.	.	TRBV5-6	TGTGCCAGCAGCTTCTCCGGTGCAGAAAAACTGTTTTTT	CASSFSGAEKLFF
TRBJ1-5	.	.	TRBV13	TGTGCCAGCAGCTTGGGGATCCGGCAGCCCCAGCATTTT	CASSLGIRQPQHF
TRBJ1-5	.	.	TRBV21-1	TGTGCCAGCAGCCCGGACAGCCACCTTAGCAATCAGCCCCAGCATTTT	CASSPDSHLSNQPQHF
TRBJ1-2	.	.	TRBV29-1	TGCAGCGTTGAAGCAGAGTCGGGCGGGAACTATGGCTACACCTTC	CSVEAESGGNYGYTF
TRBJ2-3	.	.	TRBV6-1	TGTGCCAGCAGTGAAACACGACAGAAGCAGTATTTT	CASSETRQKQYF
TRBJ2-7	.	.	TRBV5-1	TGCGCCAGCAGCCCGGACAGAGTAAACACTGTCGAGCAGTACTTC	CASSPDRVNTVEQYF
TRBJ1-5	.	.	TRBV19	TGTGCCAGTAGTAGGTCGGGTGGCCATCAGCCCCAGCATTTT	CASSRSGGHQPQHF
TRBJ2-2	TRBD2	.	TRBV15	TGTGCCACCGGGCTAGCGGAGAACACCGGGGAGCTGTTTTTT	CATGLAENTGELFF
TRBJ1-4	TRBD1	.	TRBV19	TGTGCCAGTAGTATTCATGGGGAGGGGGCGAGAGAAAAACTGTTTTTT	CASSIHGEGAREKLFF
TRBJ2-3	.	.	TRBV15	TGTGCCACCAGCAGAACACCCGGGGGCACAGATACGCAGTATTTT	CATSRTPGGTDTQYF
TRBJ2-1	.	.	TRBV27	TGTGCCAGCAGTGTCAACAATGAGCAGTTCTTC	CASSVNNEQFF
TRBJ1-4	.	.	TRBV19	TGTGCCAGTAAGCTGTATGAGGGGGAAATGGGTAACGAAAAACTGTTTTTT	CASKLYEGEMGNEKLFF
TRBJ1-1	TRBD1	.	TRBV5-1	TGCGCCAGCAGCTCCGGACAGGGGGCTTCGGCTGAAGCTTTCTTT	CASSSGQGASAEAFF